Each of the 9 T cell receptor beta chains below was sequenced from the same sample in a study of blood T cell repertoires in COVID-19 (dated by TCRdb to about 2020). The library was obtained by the immunoSEQ multiplex PCR assay. Imported from immuneACCESS, the table was reduced by TCRdb to in-frame sequences with V and J called. These copies leave out some clones; in studies compared against another copy, an unresolved V gene accounts for under half, and the cause of the remainder is not known. This sample comprises roughly 60,000 clones, approximately 80% of them detected only once. The ten largest clones add up to about a tenth of the sample. The sample consisted of peripheral blood. The receptors originated from a man aged 50 or older with COVID-19, enrolled during active disease.

The chain's CDR3 is CASSQDGSYEQYF. In DNA form, the CDR3 reads TGTGCCAGCAGCCAAGATGGGAGTTACGAGCAGTACTTC. The chain links TRBV4-2 to TRBJ2-7; D may be TRBD2 (5 bases). Trimming left V 0 bases short and J 4 bases short, with 7 bases between. The CDR3 contains 13 residues. Germline V gives CDR1 LGHNA, CDR2 YNFKEQ.

The chain carries TRBV18 and TRBJ2-2, with D possibly matching TRBD1 (6 bases). CDR3 length: 16 amino acids. The germline CDR1 and CDR2 sequences are KGHSH and LQKENI. V was cut by 4 bases and J by 4 bases, with 16 bases left in between. CDR3 protein: CASSRGPSPATGELFF. The CDR3 DNA sequence: TGTGCCAGCTCACGGGGGCCAAGCCCAGCCACCGGGGAGCTGTTTTTT.

The rearrangement uses TRBV5-4 and TRBJ2-1; 13 nucleotides align to TRBD2. CDR1 SGHNT and CDR2 YYREEE come from the germline V gene (reference sequence). The ends lost 2 bases at V and 7 bases at J; junction bases unmatched: 9. CDR3 size: 17 residues. In DNA form, the CDR3 reads TGTGCCAGCAGCTTATTTCCGGGACTAGCGGGACCTAATGAGCAGTTCTTC. Encoded protein: CASSLFPGLAGPNEQFF.

The V and J genes are TRBV12-3 or TRBV12-4 and TRBJ1-2; 8 positions agree with TRBD1. The CDR3 covers 13 residues. With 6 bases clipped from V and 7 bases from J, the junction kept 7 bases outside the gene matches. The CDR3: CASRDRVTRGYTF. The CDR3 bases are TGTGCCAGCAGGGACAGGGTGACGCGTGGCTACACCTTC.

The chain employs TRBV29-1 and TRBJ2-1; 12 nucleotides line up with TRBD2. V dropped 7 bases and J dropped 6; count of bases not matched to a gene: 10. CDR3 length: 15 residues. From germline, CDR1 is SQVTM and CDR2 ANQGSEA. The CDR3 sequence: CSASATSGRPNEQFF. The CDR3 coding sequence is TGCAGCGCCTCCGCTACTAGCGGGAGGCCCAATGAGCAGTTCTTC.

The chain is built from TRBV12-3 or TRBV12-4 and TRBJ1-1; unclear D gene. This CDR3 is 11 amino acids long. The germline V and J ends were trimmed by 5 bases and 9 bases, with 10 bases remaining between them. The CDR3 loop is CASSRHEKAFF. The CDR3, as DNA: TGTGCCAGCAGTCGACACGAGAAAGCTTTCTTT.

The CDR3 loop reads CASSQDRLYNSPLHF. The CDR3 DNA sequence: TGCGCCAGCAGCCAGGACAGGTTATATAATTCACCCCTCCACTTT. This chain uses TRBV5-1 with TRBJ1-6, with 7 bases identical to TRBD1. The J segment lost 4 bases and the V segment lost 4 bases, leaving 5 bases of the junction unmatched. This CDR3 comprises 15 residues. Germline V lookup: CDR1 SGHRS, CDR2 YFSETQ.

The gene calls are TRBV7-2 and TRBJ2-3; 9 bases line up with TRBD2. J gave up 2 bases and V 5 bases, and 5 bases lay outside the gene matches. The V gene's germline CDR1 is SGHTA and CDR2 FQGNSA. This CDR3 is 15 amino acids long. The CDR3: CASSPSGVYTDTQYF. The CDR3, as DNA: TGTGCCAGCAGCCCTAGCGGGGTATACACAGATACGCAGTATTTT.

The chain uses TRBV15 and TRBJ2-1, with 8 bases lining up with TRBD2. In germline, CDR1 is LNHNV, CDR2 YYDKDF (reference sequence). V lost 0 bases and J lost 13; bases outside the gene matches: 5. The CDR3 consists of 13 residues. In DNA, the CDR3 is TGTGCCACCAGCAGAGATCCGGGGGGGTTACAGTTCTTC. It encodes CATSRDPGGLQFF.